This T cell receptor (beta chain) stems from a study of T cell responses to AZD1222 COVID-19 vaccine. With respect to this clone: Its target is unknown.

The study, taken as a whole, reports: Among vaccine-associated CD4 TCRs, coverage spanned spike, with dominance at 160-218 and 743-854. White British ancestry dominated among donors, who included more females, and clonal diversity was possibly underestimated.

Libraries were prepared by immunoSEQ multiplex PCR; TCRdb keeps only in-frame clonotypes and omits some of them. Counted here are approximately 140,000 clones, under 95% occurring once; the ten biggest clones make up approximately 2.9%. Source: peripheral blood, taken on day 0 of MenACWY control vaccination. The origin of this receptor is an adult in good health.

The CDR3 loop is CASSYAVSYEQYF. For the CDR3, the DNA is TGTGCCAGCAGTTACGCAGTCTCCTACGAGCAGTACTTC. This chain uses TRBV6-2 or TRBV6-3 with TRBJ2-7; no clear D. This CDR3 region has 13 residues. V lost 2 bases to trimming and J lost 0 bases, with 5 bases between them. Germline V gene lookup returns CDR1 MNHEY and CDR2 SVGEGT.